The 32 T cell receptor beta chains listed next were all sequenced from one sample in a study of identical twins. TCRdb analysed the 5' RACE reads with MiXCR anew, one entry per CDR3 protein. The sample consists of some 760,000 distinct CDR3 sequences, roughly 18% of them appearing once. The data were also submitted as part of a second study, on T cells expressing NK-cell markers.

Material: PBMCs. These receptors were taken from a woman between 18 and 29 years old in good health.

The genes are TRBV20-1 and TRBJ2-3; unclear D gene. Germline lookup yields CDR1 DFQATT and CDR2 SNEGSKA (reference sequence). The CDR3 runs to 10 residues. V lost 5 bases and J lost 7, with 7 bases in between. CDR3 nucleotide sequence: TGCAGTGCTGGAACGAATACGCAGTATTTT. Protein: CSAGTNTQYF.

The rearrangement joins TRBV20-1 to TRBJ1-6; no clear D gene. Germline V gene lookup returns CDR1 DFQATT and CDR2 SNEGSKA (reference sequence). This CDR3 comprises 15 residues. V dropped 1 base and J dropped 0 bases, with 7 bases sitting between them. The CDR3 coding sequence is TGCAGTGCTAGAGGAGCCGGCTCCTATAATTCACCCCTCCACTTT. Amino acids: CSARGAGSYNSPLHF.

This clonotype occurred many times. The CDR3 spells CASSLAGQGRNSPLHF. In DNA form, the CDR3 reads TGTGCCAGCAGTTTAGCGGGACAGGGGCGGAATTCACCCCTCCACTTT. The chain joins TRBV12-3 or TRBV12-4 to TRBJ1-6; 10 nucleotides line up with TRBD1. The V and J ends lost 0 bases and 7 bases, in that order; junction bases with no gene match: 3. The CDR3 consists of 16 residues.

The genes are TRBV4-3 and TRBJ2-1; 7 bases are shared with TRBD1. The germline V gene encodes CDR1 LGHNA and CDR2 YSLEER. The CDR3 spans 17 residues. V dropped 0 bases and J dropped 5; count of bases not matched to a gene: 10. This CDR3 reads CASSQDFRTGLDNEQFF. CDR3 sequence (DNA): TGCGCCAGCAGCCAAGATTTTAGGACAGGCCTCGACAATGAGCAGTTCTTC.

This clonotype was picked up many times. The chain uses TRBV20-1 and TRBJ2-7; 9 nucleotides align to TRBD2. The CDR3 consists of 19 residues. The trim removed 0 bases at V and 7 bases at J, leaving 22 bases unmatched. Germline CDR1 reads DFQATT; CDR2 reads SNEGSKA (reference sequence). The CDR3 protein is CSARDLFEAGGELRDEQYF. The DNA of the CDR3 is TGCAGTGCTAGAGATCTCTTTGAAGCGGGGGGAGAGCTACGAGATGAGCAGTACTTC.

The V call is TRBV12-3 or TRBV12-4, the J call TRBJ2-3; no clear D gene. This CDR3 is 14 amino acids long. V gave up 3 bases and J gave up 2 bases, with 9 bases separating them. The CDR3: CASSLAIHTDTQYF. DNA for the CDR3: TGTGCCAGCAGTTTGGCCATACACACAGATACGCAGTATTTT.

Comments on this clonotype: The junction departs from the called germline gene at one end, perhaps through a read error. The rearrangement uses TRBV7-3 and TRBJ2-1; the D gene is possibly TRBD1 (6 bases). The length of the CDR3 is 16 residues. CDR1 and CDR2 from the germline V gene are SGHTA and FQGTGA. CDR3 nucleotide sequence: TGTGCCAGCAGCCTAACATACCGGGACAACTACAATGAGCAGTTCTTC. This encodes CASSLTYRDNYNEQFF.

This clonotype was seen only a few times. This chain connects TRBV11-1 to TRBJ2-1, with 10 positions matching TRBD2. Germline-derived CDR1 and CDR2 are SGHAT and FQDESV (reference sequence). The CDR3 has 16 amino acids. V lost 4 bases to trimming and J lost 3 bases; unmatched junction nucleotides: 6. CDR3 coding DNA: TGTGCCAGCAGCTACGGGGGACTAGCGTACTACAATGAGCAGTTCTTC. This codes for CASSYGGLAYYNEQFF.

This clonotype was seen a handful of times. This sequence joins TRBV9 and TRBJ2-1; possibly TRBD2 for D (5 bases). The CDR3 sequence is 14 residues long. Germline values: CDR1 SGDLS, CDR2 YYNGEE. Between the trimmed V and J ends, which lost 0 bases and 7 bases, there was a span of 11 bases. CDR3 nucleotides: TGTGCCAGCAGCGTAGAAGCCGGGGAGAATGAGCAGTTCTTC. It translates to CASSVEAGENEQFF.

This chain connects TRBV25-1 to TRBJ2-1, with TRBD1 matching 10 bases. After removal of 9 bases from V and 7 bases from J, the junction contained 6 bases not matched to a gene. Germline lookup yields CDR1 MGHDK and CDR2 SYGVNS. The CDR3 covers 13 residues. The CDR3 protein is CASCSGQGNEQFF. The DNA of the CDR3 is TGTGCCAGTTGTTCGGGACAGGGGAATGAGCAGTTCTTC.

V is TRBV4-2 and J is TRBJ2-3; TRBD2 matches at 7 bases. With 4 bases clipped from V and 0 bases from J, the junction kept 7 bases outside the gene matches. Looked up from germline, CDR1 is LGHNA and CDR2 is YNFKEQ. This CDR3 is 16 amino acids long. The CDR3 is CASSLGAGQSTDTQYF. The CDR3 DNA reads TGTGCCAGCAGCCTAGGAGCGGGGCAGAGCACAGATACGCAGTATTTT.

Only a few counts were recorded for this clonotype. The gene calls are TRBV6-5 and TRBJ2-1; D gene ambiguous. The CDR3 spans 14 residues. The ends were cut back, 4 bases at V and 7 bases at J, with 14 bases in the middle. Germline lookup yields CDR1 MNHEY and CDR2 SVGAGI. CDR3 sequence (DNA): TGTGCCAGCAGTTTGACTTATACAAGAAATGAGCAGTTCTTC. Translation: CASSLTYTRNEQFF.

A few counts support this clonotype. The rearrangement links TRBV6-1 to TRBJ2-7; D may be TRBD2 (6 bases). CDR1 is MNHNS and CDR2 is SASEGT in the germline V gene. V dropped 8 bases and J dropped 3 bases, with 17 bases sitting between them. The CDR3 contains 14 residues. For the CDR3, the DNA is TGTGCCAGCCAACCATGGGACTCCTACTACGAGCAGTACTTC. This gives the protein CASQPWDSYYEQYF.

V gene TRBV6-1 combines with J gene TRBJ2-3; D is tentatively TRBD1 or TRBD2 (7 bases each). CDR1 is MNHNS, CDR2 SASEGT, per germline. Trimming took 5 bases from V and 0 from J, leaving 15 bases between them. This CDR3 is built from 16 residues. The CDR3 protein is CASSRQGGPSTDTQYF. DNA of the CDR3: TGTGCCAGCAGTCGGCAGGGGGGGCCTAGCACAGATACGCAGTATTTT.

This chain uses TRBV5-1 with TRBJ2-1, with D uncertain. The germline V gene has CDR1 SGHRS and CDR2 YFSETQ. The V end lost 0 bases, the J end lost 5 bases, and 9 bases lay between the germline ends. The CDR3 sequence is 14 residues long. In DNA form, the CDR3 reads TGCGCCAGCAGCTTGGGTAGACCGGACAATGAGCAGTTCTTC. This codes for CASSLGRPDNEQFF.

This clonotype was picked up a small number of times. The chain couples TRBV20-1 to TRBJ2-1, with no clear D. Germline V CDR1 and CDR2: DFQATT, SNEGSKA (reference sequence). CDR3 size: 14 residues. The V gene lost 3 bases and the J gene lost 6 bases, with 15 bases spanning the gap. The CDR3 sequence: CSARTLVEINEQFF. The CDR3 region has the DNA TGCAGTGCTAGGACCCTAGTTGAGATCAATGAGCAGTTCTTC.

The CDR3 region has the DNA TGTGCCAGCAGCTTCGGAGTGGGAGCCAAAAACATTCAGTACTTC. This encodes CASSFGVGAKNIQYF. V gene TRBV7-9 combines with J gene TRBJ2-4; D is unresolved. V was shortened by 3 bases and J by 0 bases, with 9 bases between the two germline ends. CDR1 and CDR2 (germline): SEHNR, FQNEAQ (reference sequence). The CDR3 has 15 residues.

The chain uses TRBV20-1 and TRBJ2-7, with D perhaps given as TRBD1 or TRBD2 (5 bases each). Trimming pared 3 bases from V and 0 bases from J, leaving 12 bases between. The CDR3 runs to 14 residues. Germline V gene data show CDR1 as DFQATT and CDR2 as SNEGSKA (reference sequence). The CDR3 coding sequence is TGCAGTGCTAGGCAGGGACCCTTCTCCTACGAGCAGTACTTC. Its protein is CSARQGPFSYEQYF.

This clonotype was found a few times. This sequence joins TRBV10-3 and TRBJ2-5, with 9 bases lining up with TRBD1. Germline V CDR1 and CDR2: ENHRY, SYGVKD. CDR3 length equals 18 residues. V dropped 4 bases and J dropped 2; count of bases not matched to a gene: 14. The CDR3 protein is CAISGLSRGTGTQETQYF. CDR3 nucleotide sequence: TGTGCCATCAGTGGTCTTTCTCGGGGGACAGGGACTCAAGAGACCCAGTACTTC.

The chain joins TRBV4-1 to TRBJ2-3; D remains ambiguous. The CDR3 totals 12 residues. The ends were cut back, 4 bases at V and 6 bases at J, with 8 bases in the middle. Germline V gene data show CDR1 as MGHRA and CDR2 as YSYEKL. Here the CDR3 reads CASSRVSDTQYF. CDR3 DNA sequence: TGCGCCAGCAGCCGAGTCAGCGATACGCAGTATTTT.

The chain uses TRBV29-1 and TRBJ2-2, with 7 bases fitting TRBD2. V shed 3 bases and J 6 bases; nucleotides not matched to a gene: 10. CDR3 length: 15 amino acids. Germline assignment: CDR1 SQVTM and CDR2 ANQGSEA. The CDR3 protein is CSVEASGAESGELFF. CDR3 coding DNA: TGCAGCGTTGAGGCTAGCGGAGCAGAGTCCGGGGAGCTGTTTTTT.

The sample holds one count of this clonotype. This chain joins TRBV11-1 and TRBJ2-7; D possibly uses TRBD1 or TRBD2 (5 bases each). There are 16 residues in the CDR3. Trimming removed 2 bases at V and 0 bases at J, with 14 bases between. CDR1 is SGHAT, CDR2 FQDESV, per germline (reference sequence). The CDR3 loop is CASSLRTGPSSYEQYF. As DNA, the CDR3 is TGTGCCAGCAGCTTACGGACGGGACCCAGCTCCTACGAGCAGTACTTC. The complete variable domain, with remaining parts taken from reference TRBV11-1 and TRBJ2-7, reads EAEVAQSPRYKITEKSQAVAFWCDPISGHATLYWYRQILGQGPELLVQFQDESVVDDSQLPKDRFSAERLKGVDSTLKIQPAELGDSAMYLCASSLRTGPSSYEQYFGPGTRLTVT.

This clonotype was recorded a few times. The chain couples TRBV10-3 to TRBJ2-7; D not certain. Germline loops: CDR1 ENHRY, CDR2 SYGVKD. CDR3 size: 14 residues. The V end was cut by 1 base, the J end by 3 bases, with 10 bases between. The CDR3 DNA reads TGTGCCATCAGTGAGTTTGTCAGTCACTACGAGCAGTACTTC. It encodes CAISEFVSHYEQYF.

The rearrangement joins TRBV20-1 to TRBJ2-3; 7 nucleotides line up with TRBD1. The J segment lost 6 bases and the V segment lost 8 bases, leaving 14 bases of the junction unmatched. The CDR3 extends over 14 amino acids. CDR1 and CDR2 (germline): DFQATT, SNEGSKA (reference sequence). This chain's CDR3 is CSSWDQGVSDTQYF. CDR3 nucleotide sequence: TGCAGTTCTTGGGACCAGGGGGTTAGCGATACGCAGTATTTT.

The chain couples TRBV6-5 to TRBJ2-1, with 7 bases identical to TRBD1. The CDR3 covers 15 residues. Germline V gene data show CDR1 as MNHEY and CDR2 as SVGAGI. The ends lost 1 base at V and 5 bases at J; junction bases unmatched: 5. The chain's CDR3 is CASSYWDSLDNEQFF. CDR3 in DNA: TGTGCCAGCAGTTACTGGGACAGCCTGGACAATGAGCAGTTCTTC.

This clonotype was detected a few times. The rearrangement links TRBV7-2 to TRBJ2-7; 11 positions match TRBD2. The J segment lost 6 bases and the V segment lost 3 bases, leaving 7 bases of the junction unmatched. CDR1 SGHTA and CDR2 FQGNSA come from the germline V gene. The CDR3 runs 15 residues. The CDR3 region has the DNA TGTGCCAGCAGCTTTCCTAGCGGGAGGCCCCCCGAGCAGTACTTC. Protein: CASSFPSGRPPEQYF.

This clonotype was detected only a few times. The chain links TRBV5-1 to TRBJ2-5, with 10 bases lining up with TRBD1. V lost 4 bases, J lost 7 bases, and 10 bases stayed unmatched. The CDR3 is 15 residues long. Germline V gene data show CDR1 as SGHRS and CDR2 as YFSETQ. Written as DNA, the CDR3 is TGCGCCAGCAGCGCGGGACAGGGGAGCTTCGGGACCCAGTACTTC. Protein: CASSAGQGSFGTQYF.

This clonotype was counted between two and nine times. The V gene is TRBV19, the J gene TRBJ1-5; TRBD1 matches 8 bases. The CDR3 loop spans 14 amino acids. Trimming removed 5 bases from V and 7 bases from J; junction bases left unmatched: 7. Germline CDR1 is LNHDA and CDR2 is SQIVND (reference sequence). CDR3 bases: TGTGCCAGTAGTTGGACAGGGAAGGGCCAGCCCCAGCATTTT. As protein: CASSWTGKGQPQHF.

The rearrangement joins TRBV12-3 or TRBV12-4 to TRBJ1-6; D gene uncertain. CDR3 length: 15 amino acids. Trimming removed 1 base at V and 3 bases at J, with 7 bases between. CDR3 sequence: CASSLDRLYNSPLHF. The CDR3 DNA is TGTGCCAGCAGTTTAGATCGCCTCTATAATTCACCCCTCCACTTT.

The chain carries TRBV14 and TRBJ2-3, with D unclear. The V gene's germline CDR1 is SGHDN and CDR2 FVKESK. The CDR3 contains 12 residues. Trimming took 3 bases from V and 6 from J, leaving 7 bases between them. The CDR3 DNA sequence: TGTGCCAGCAGCCATTACTACGATACGCAGTATTTT. It codes for CASSHYYDTQYF.

This clonotype has more than one count but fewer than ten. The chain combines TRBV10-3 with TRBJ2-3; weak D call: TRBD2 (5 bases). CDR1 and CDR2 from the germline V gene are ENHRY and SYGVKD. The CDR3 has 14 residues. Trimming removed 10 bases from V and 0 bases from J, with 14 bases in between. As DNA, the CDR3 is TGTGCCACTAGCCCGCCCCTAAGCACAGATACGCAGTATTTT. Amino acids: CATSPPLSTDTQYF.

This clonotype turned up a few times. The chain carries TRBV27 and TRBJ2-7; the D gene is possibly TRBD1 (5 bases). The CDR3 runs to 14 residues. V lost 5 bases and J 0 bases, leaving 11 bases between the germline ends. Per germline, CDR1 MNHEY and CDR2 SMNVEV (reference sequence). CDR3 loop: CASSTGASSYEQYF. CDR3 nucleotides: TGTGCCAGCAGTACAGGCGCCAGCTCCTACGAGCAGTACTTC.